The sequence of this TCR beta chain was determined in a study of shared clonotypes between healthy human individuals. Broader study findings: With a few donors compared, about 5.2% of naive CD4 clonotypes were shared.

CD8 cells regarded as naive lacked CD45RO, were positively chosen for CCR7, and omitted terminally differentiated effector memory CD45RA+ cells. The study drew its donors from healthy HIV-negative adults without recent acute infections or vaccinations. With respect to this clone: Its antigen remains unknown.

The V segment lost 4 bases and the J segment 2 bases; nucleotides outside the gene matches: 9. Germline CDR1 and CDR2: SGDLS and YYNGEE. This CDR3 has 15 residues. Deep-level running was used for the assay. Sequenced by immunoSEQ multiplex PCR; TCRdb stores in-frame clones only, minus some. The profile covers about 2.2 million clones, with around 93% appearing a single time and about 1.6% taken by the ten largest. This clonotype was obtained from a man younger than 35 in good health. Some clones in this sample may be carry-over from other donors' samples. Input material: naive CD8+ T cells from PBMCs. The chain employs TRBV9 and TRBJ2-7, with 7 bases that match TRBD2. The CDR3 spells CASSPRGLETYEQYF. The CDR3 DNA is TGTGCCAGCAGCCCCAGAGGACTAGAAACCTACGAGCAGTACTTC.